Sequencing of this T cell receptor beta chain was carried out in a study of T cell repertoires in aging, cancer and after chemotherapy. In the study overall: About 8.8 million TCR reads made up the full dataset.

A mixed TRB-A/B primer pool amplified rearranged TRB by multiplex touch-down PCR. TCRdb recomputed calls from the multiplex PCR reads with MiXCR, one row per CDR3 protein. The sample holds over a thousand distinct CDR3 sequences, approximately 15% seen once. This CDR3 has 13 amino acids. The junction had 0 bases not matched to a gene; V was cut back by 0 bases and J by 11 bases. CDR1 is ENHRY and CDR2 is SYGVKD in the germline V gene. Peripheral blood genomic DNA, not sorted cells or RNA, was the template. The sequence was collected from a human donor with a solid tumor. The V and J genes are TRBV10-3 and TRBJ1-4, with TRBD1 matching over 10 bases. Material for sequencing was blood. CDR3 nucleotide sequence: TGTGCCATCAGTGAGTCGGACAGGGGGAAACTGTTTTTT. It translates to CAISESDRGKLFF.